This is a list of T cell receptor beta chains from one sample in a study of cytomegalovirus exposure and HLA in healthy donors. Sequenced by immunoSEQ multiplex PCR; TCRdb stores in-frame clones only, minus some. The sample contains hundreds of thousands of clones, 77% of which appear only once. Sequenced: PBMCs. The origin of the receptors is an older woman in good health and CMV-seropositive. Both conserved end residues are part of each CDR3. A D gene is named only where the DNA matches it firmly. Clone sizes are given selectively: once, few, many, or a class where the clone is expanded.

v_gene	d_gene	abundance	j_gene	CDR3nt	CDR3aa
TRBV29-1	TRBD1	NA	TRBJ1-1	TGCAGCGGGAGGACAGGGAGGGCTGAAGCTTTCTTT	CSGRTGRAEAFF
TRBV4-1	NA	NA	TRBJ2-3	TGCGCCAGCAGCCAACGCGACACAGGGAGCCCCACAGATACGCAGTATTTT	CASSQRDTGSPTDTQYF
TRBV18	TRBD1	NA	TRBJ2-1	TGTGCCAGCTCATCACAGGGGAATGAGCAGTTCTTC	CASSSQGNEQFF
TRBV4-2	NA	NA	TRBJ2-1	TGTGCCAGCAGCCAAGAGGCTCGCGGAATCCCGAATGAGCAGTTCTTC	CASSQEARGIPNEQFF
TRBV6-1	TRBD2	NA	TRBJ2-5	TGTGCCAGCAGGATCCGGACTAGCGGGACCCAGTACTTC	CASRIRTSGTQYF
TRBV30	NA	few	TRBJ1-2	TGTGCCTGGAACCACGGGGGGGGCTACACCTTC	CAWNHGGGYTF
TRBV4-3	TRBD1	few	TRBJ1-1	TGCGCCAGCAGCCAATTAACAGGGGCGGGCACTGAAGCTTTCTTT	CASSQLTGAGTEAFF
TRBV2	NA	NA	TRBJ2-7	TGTGCCAGCAGCCTACAGGGAAAGGCCTACGAGCAGTACTTC	CASSLQGKAYEQYF
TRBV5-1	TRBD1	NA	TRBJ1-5	TGCGCCAGCAGCTTATCCGGGACAGGGGATCAGCCCCAGCATTTT	CASSLSGTGDQPQHF
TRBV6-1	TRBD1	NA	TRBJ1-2	TGTGCCAGCAGTGGCCGGATGCGGACAGGGGAGTTTGGCTACACCTTC	CASSGRMRTGEFGYTF
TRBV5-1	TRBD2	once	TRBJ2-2	TGCGCCAGCAGCTTGGACTCCGGACTAGCGGGAGCCGGGGAGCTGTTTTTT	CASSLDSGLAGAGELFF
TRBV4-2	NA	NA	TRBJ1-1	TGTGCCAGCAGCCTAGCACCGGCGAACACTGAAGCTTTCTTT	CASSLAPANTEAFF
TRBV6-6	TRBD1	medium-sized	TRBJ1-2	TGTGCCAGTTCTTCCGGGACAGGAGAATATTATGGCTACACCTTC	CASSSGTGEYYGYTF
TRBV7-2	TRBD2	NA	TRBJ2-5	TGTGCCAGCAGTTTAGCGGGGGGGAGTAAAGAGACCCAGTACTTC	CASSLAGGSKETQYF
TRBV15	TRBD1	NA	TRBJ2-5	TGTGCCACCAGCAGGCCGGGACAGGGGGCGTCGGGGTCGGGGGGGACTCCTACCCAAGAGACCCAGTACTTC	CATSRPGQGASGSGGTPTQETQYF
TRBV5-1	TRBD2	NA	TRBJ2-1	TGCGCCAGCAGGAAGACCCCGGCGACTAGCGGAAATGAGCAGTTCTTC	CASRKTPATSGNEQFF
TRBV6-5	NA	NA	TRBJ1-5	TGTGCCAGCAGTGTGGCGGAGGGTAATCAGCCCCAGCATTTT	CASSVAEGNQPQHF
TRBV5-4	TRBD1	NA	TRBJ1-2	TGTGCCAGCAGCTTGACAGGGGGGGCCTATGGCTACACCTTC	CASSLTGGAYGYTF
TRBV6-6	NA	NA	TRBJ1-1	TGTGCCAGCACCGCCCCACAGGGTACTGAAGCTTTCTTT	CASTAPQGTEAFF
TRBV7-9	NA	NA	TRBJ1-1	TGTGCCAGCAGCTCCTGGACAGATAGAGCTATGAACACTGAAGCTTTCTTT	CASSSWTDRAMNTEAFF
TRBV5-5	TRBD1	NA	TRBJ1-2	TGTGCCAGCAGCCTCGGGACAGGGGTCGGCTACACCTTC	CASSLGTGVGYTF
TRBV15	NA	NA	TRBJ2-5	TGTGCCACCAGCAGAGATCTGGGCGATCAAGAGACCCAGTACTTC	CATSRDLGDQETQYF
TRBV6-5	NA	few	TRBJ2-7	TGTGCCAGCAGTTACTCGAGCCCAGACACAGGGTACGAGCAGTACTTC	CASSYSSPDTGYEQYF
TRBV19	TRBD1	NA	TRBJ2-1	TGTGCCAGTAGTATTCCTCTCAGGGGGAATGAGCAGTTCTTC	CASSIPLRGNEQFF